The rows below give T cell receptor beta chains drawn from one sample of a study of T cell changes during pregnancy in multiple sclerosis. The protocol was immunoSEQ multiplex PCR, while the TCRdb copy is restricted to in-frame clones and leaves out a portion. The table has approximately 85,000 clones, roughly nine tenths seen once. This sample comprised peripheral blood, obtained in the first trimester of pregnancy. The receptors shown here come from a female donor with multiple sclerosis, enrolled in a pregnancy study. Both conserved end residues are trimmed from each CDR3. Fields, in order: V gene, J gene, CDR3 protein.

v_gene: TRBV27
j_gene: TRBJ1-2
CDR3aa: ASSREAPGTGETYGYT

v_gene: TRBV28
j_gene: TRBJ1-6
CDR3aa: ASSLVARGASSPLH

v_gene: TRBV28
j_gene: TRBJ1-2
CDR3aa: ASNRKPRDGYT

v_gene: TRBV27
j_gene: TRBJ2-1
CDR3aa: ASSFLPSGGDTPEQF

v_gene: TRBV4-1
j_gene: TRBJ2-3
CDR3aa: ASSQGRLAGDTQY

v_gene: TRBV28
j_gene: TRBJ2-7
CDR3aa: ASSSRTSGRPFYEQY

v_gene: TRBV19
j_gene: TRBJ2-2
CDR3aa: ASSINSLTGELF

v_gene: TRBV28
j_gene: TRBJ2-5
CDR3aa: ASSPHSGGSPETQY

v_gene: TRBV10-2
j_gene: TRBJ2-7
CDR3aa: ASTDHSGLGAYEQY

v_gene: TRBV6-6
j_gene: TRBJ1-1
CDR3aa: ASSYRDTEKAF

v_gene: TRBV19
j_gene: TRBJ1-5
CDR3aa: ASSIRDRSLHSNQPQH

v_gene: TRBV11-2
j_gene: TRBJ2-7
CDR3aa: ASSQEGYEQY

v_gene: TRBV29-1
j_gene: TRBJ1-2
CDR3aa: SVDRGRNGYT

v_gene: TRBV7-9
j_gene: TRBJ2-5
CDR3aa: ASRKGLAGREFQETQY

v_gene: TRBV23-1
j_gene: TRBJ2-2
CDR3aa: ASSQSNNPTGELF

v_gene: TRBV11-2
j_gene: TRBJ1-1
CDR3aa: ASSLAPRIGGTEAF

v_gene: TRBV19
j_gene: TRBJ1-5
CDR3aa: ASSPAGNQPQH

v_gene: TRBV30
j_gene: TRBJ2-5
CDR3aa: AWSVREQETQY

v_gene: TRBV30
j_gene: TRBJ2-5
CDR3aa: AWSFTGQETQY

v_gene: TRBV11-3
j_gene: TRBJ2-7
CDR3aa: ASSPRRDRFSYEQY

v_gene: TRBV2
j_gene: TRBJ2-7
CDR3aa: ASSRDSYEQY

v_gene: TRBV7-2
j_gene: TRBJ2-1
CDR3aa: ASSPSPSGRSSWQF

v_gene: TRBV4-3
j_gene: TRBJ1-6
CDR3aa: ASSQASGAAGGYSPLH

v_gene: TRBV29-1
j_gene: TRBJ2-2
CDR3aa: SVVSGTNTGELF

v_gene: TRBV19
j_gene: TRBJ2-7
CDR3aa: ASSMSSGSYEQY

v_gene: TRBV19
j_gene: TRBJ1-1
CDR3aa: ASSIVAGQGASAF

v_gene: TRBV5-1
j_gene: TRBJ2-1
CDR3aa: ASSFIGQVYNEQF

v_gene: TRBV9
j_gene: TRBJ2-3
CDR3aa: ASTRDWLVDTQY

v_gene: TRBV5-1
j_gene: TRBJ2-5
CDR3aa: ASSLVDRDQETQY

v_gene: TRBV6-1
j_gene: TRBJ1-1
CDR3aa: ASSETGTKAF

v_gene: TRBV5-1
j_gene: TRBJ1-1
CDR3aa: ASSRQGGNTEAF

v_gene: TRBV7-8
j_gene: TRBJ2-7
CDR3aa: ASSTYGVTYEQY

v_gene: TRBV27
j_gene: TRBJ1-1
CDR3aa: ASSFFLPGHQNTEAF

v_gene: TRBV6-5
j_gene: TRBJ2-7
CDR3aa: ASSWGLAGAGEQY

v_gene: TRBV6-6
j_gene: TRBJ1-2
CDR3aa: ASSHSGGSNYGYT

v_gene: TRBV5-8
j_gene: TRBJ2-1
CDR3aa: ASSLGQDSPNDFEQF

v_gene: TRBV5-4
j_gene: TRBJ2-2
CDR3aa: ASSLGTSNTGELF

v_gene: TRBV18
j_gene: TRBJ2-7
CDR3aa: ASSPFDRGLSYEQY

v_gene: TRBV2
j_gene: TRBJ1-1
CDR3aa: ASRTPPGTGNTEAF

v_gene: TRBV7-3
j_gene: TRBJ1-6
CDR3aa: ASSAGDYNSPLH

v_gene: TRBV2
j_gene: TRBJ2-1
CDR3aa: ASSEVAGGIGNEQF

v_gene: TRBV15
j_gene: TRBJ2-1
CDR3aa: ATSSLGQGPTNEQF

v_gene: TRBV2
j_gene: TRBJ1-2
CDR3aa: ASRGQGAVSGYT